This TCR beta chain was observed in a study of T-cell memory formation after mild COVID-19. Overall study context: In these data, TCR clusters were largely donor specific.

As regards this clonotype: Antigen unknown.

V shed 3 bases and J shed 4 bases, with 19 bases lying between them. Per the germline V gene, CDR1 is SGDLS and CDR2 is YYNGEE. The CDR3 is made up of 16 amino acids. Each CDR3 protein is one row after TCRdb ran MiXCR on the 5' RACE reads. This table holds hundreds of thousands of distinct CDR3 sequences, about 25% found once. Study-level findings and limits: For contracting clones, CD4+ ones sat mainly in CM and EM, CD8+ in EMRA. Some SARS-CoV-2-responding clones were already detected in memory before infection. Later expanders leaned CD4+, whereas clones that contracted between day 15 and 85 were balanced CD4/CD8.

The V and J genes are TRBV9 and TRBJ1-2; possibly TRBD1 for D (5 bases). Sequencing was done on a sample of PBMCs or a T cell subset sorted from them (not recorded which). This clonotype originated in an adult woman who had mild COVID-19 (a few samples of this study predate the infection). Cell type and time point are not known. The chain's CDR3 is CASSGRIVWGTYGYTF. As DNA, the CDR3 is TGTGCCAGCAGCGGGAGGATCGTTTGGGGGACCTATGGCTACACCTTC.